The 19 T cell receptor beta chains reported below all come from one sample, sequenced in a study of T cells after yellow fever vaccination. From the 5' RACE reads, TCRdb called clonotypes with MiXCR, one entry per CDR3 protein. Here the sample spans some 500,000 distinct CDR3 sequences, roughly 14% being singletons. The sample consisted of PBMCs, taken on the day of the yellow fever booster vaccination. Receptors were obtained from a man aged 30 to 45 who received the YFV17D yellow fever vaccine.

This clonotype has just a few counts. The chain combines TRBV29-1 with TRBJ1-6; no firm D call. The CDR3 loop spans 10 amino acids. V was clipped by 3 bases and J by 10 bases, with 4 bases between them. Per germline, CDR1 SQVTM and CDR2 ANQGSEA. CDR3 amino acids: CSVDRSPLHF. The CDR3 coding sequence is TGCAGCGTTGACCGGTCACCCCTCCACTTT.

The V and J genes are TRBV20-1 and TRBJ2-5; TRBD2 matches at 10 bases. From germline, CDR1 is DFQATT and CDR2 SNEGSKA (reference sequence). This CDR3 is built from 15 residues. V was pared by 2 bases and J by 3 bases, with 6 bases of the junction left unmatched. The CDR3 protein is CSARSGTSAKETQYF. As DNA, the CDR3 is TGCAGTGCTAGATCTGGGACTAGCGCTAAAGAGACCCAGTACTTC.

This clonotype was counted a few times. This chain connects TRBV15 to TRBJ1-3, with 7 bases identical to TRBD1. From germline, CDR1 is LNHNV and CDR2 YYDKDF (reference sequence). The CDR3 is 15 amino acids. The ends lost 2 bases at V and 4 bases at J; junction bases unmatched: 5. In nucleotides, the CDR3 is TGTGCCACCAGCAGACCAGGGGGAAGCGGAAACACCATATATTTT. Protein sequence: CATSRPGGSGNTIYF.

This chain joins TRBV3-1 and TRBJ2-7, with D perhaps TRBD1 (5 bases). The CDR3 consists of 16 residues. Trimming cost V 4 bases and J 0 bases, with 16 bases left between them. Germline CDR1 is LGHDT and CDR2 is YNNKEL (reference sequence). Here the CDR3 DNA reads TGTGCCAGCAGCCTGACTTGGGATCAGGGCTCCTACGAGCAGTACTTC. It encodes CASSLTWDQGSYEQYF.

This chain links TRBV13 with TRBJ2-6; TRBD1 aligns across 9 bases. Germline loops: CDR1 PRHDT, CDR2 FYEKMQ (reference sequence). Trimming cost V 4 bases and J 0 bases; bases outside gene matches: 4. The CDR3 runs to 17 residues. The CDR3 is CASSSRDRVSGANVLTF. As DNA, the CDR3 is TGTGCCAGCAGCTCGCGGGACAGGGTCTCTGGGGCCAACGTCCTGACTTTC.

This clonotype occurred once. The chain combines TRBV6-4 with TRBJ2-7, with 11 positions matching TRBD2. Germline lookup yields CDR1 MRHNA and CDR2 SNTAGT. CDR3 length equals 18 residues. V shed 11 bases, J shed 0 bases, and the junction held 18 bases outside the gene matches. CDR3 loop: CALCFGPPSGRNSYEQYF. CDR3 bases: TGTGCCCTCTGTTTTGGCCCACCTAGCGGGAGGAACTCCTACGAGCAGTACTTC.

The chain carries TRBV19 and TRBJ1-4, with D uncertain. The V end lost 5 bases, the J end lost 6 bases, and 7 bases lay between the germline ends. This CDR3 has 12 amino acids. Per germline, CDR1 LNHDA and CDR2 SQIVND (reference sequence). The CDR3 sequence is CASSPAYEKLFF. The DNA for the CDR3 is TGTGCCAGTAGTCCTGCCTATGAAAAACTGTTTTTT.

This clonotype was detected a few times. The chain joins TRBV7-7 to TRBJ2-5; D may be TRBD1 (5 bases). The germline V gene encodes CDR1 SSHAT and CDR2 FNYEAQ (reference sequence). This CDR3 region has 16 residues. Deletions cut 1 base from V and 5 bases from J, with 17 bases between. Here the CDR3 reads CASSLGRGSGWETQYF. CDR3 bases: TGTGCCAGCAGCTTAGGTCGTGGGTCAGGGTGGGAGACCCAGTACTTC.

The chain links TRBV19 to TRBJ2-2; no clear D gene. The CDR3 contains 12 residues. With 4 bases removed from V and 6 bases from J, the gap between germline ends came to 6 bases. CDR1 is LNHDA, CDR2 SQIVND, per germline (reference sequence). The CDR3 DNA follows: TGTGCCAGTAGTAACCCCCCCGGGGAGCTGTTTTTT. Its protein product is CASSNPPGELFF.

The chain carries TRBV19 and TRBJ2-1, with 8 bases identical to TRBD2. V trimming: 4 bases; J trimming: 3 bases; junction bases outside the gene matches: 2. Germline V gives CDR1 LNHDA, CDR2 SQIVND (reference sequence). The CDR3 sequence is 14 residues long. CDR3 DNA: TGTGCCAGTAGTACCACTAGCGGCTACAATGAGCAGTTCTTC. Translating it yields CASSTTSGYNEQFF.

This clonotype was seen a handful of times. V usage is TRBV5-1 and J usage is TRBJ1-6; TRBD1 matches 9 bases. This CDR3 spans 17 amino acids. Looked up from germline, CDR1 is SGHRS and CDR2 is YFSETQ. Germline trimming cut 4 bases from V and 7 bases from J; bases unmatched to any gene: 12. The CDR3 DNA follows: TGCGCCAGCAGCCTGACCCCCGGGACAGGGCGCAATTCACCCCTCCACTTT. Residues: CASSLTPGTGRNSPLHF.

This clonotype turned up a few times. The chain combines TRBV30 with TRBJ2-7; D unclear. The CDR3 length is 14 residues. V lost 2 bases and J lost 5, with 16 bases in between. Germline loops: CDR1 GTSNPN, CDR2 SVGIG (reference sequence). The CDR3, as DNA: TGTGCCTGGAGTCAAGAGCGTCTGGATAACGAGCAGTACTTC. Its translation is CAWSQERLDNEQYF. Combining the CDR3 with reference TRBV30 and TRBJ2-7 gives the whole variable domain SQTIHQWPATLVQPVGSPLSLECTVEGTSNPNLYWYRQAAGRGLQLLFYSVGIGQISSEVPQNLSASRPQDRQFILSSKKLLLSDSGFYLCAWSQERLDNEQYFGPGTRLTVT.

V usage is TRBV20-1 and J usage is TRBJ1-2; possibly TRBD1 for D (5 bases). Deletions cut 5 bases from V and 3 bases from J, with 16 bases between. Germline CDR1 is DFQATT and CDR2 is SNEGSKA (reference sequence). This CDR3 spans 14 amino acids. In nucleotides, the CDR3 is TGCAGTGCTCCGAGTCGGGGGGAACACTATGGCTACACCTTC. This translates into CSAPSRGEHYGYTF.

Only a few counts were recorded for this clonotype. This chain's CDR3 is CASSQSGQGEKLFF. The CDR3 DNA is TGTGCCAGCAGCCAATCCGGACAGGGTGAAAAACTGTTTTTT. V usage is TRBV5-5 and J usage is TRBJ1-4; 8 bases agree with TRBD1. The germline V gene has CDR1 SGHKS and CDR2 YYEKEE (reference sequence). With V trimmed by 4 bases and J by 7 bases, 6 bases remained unmatched. CDR3 length: 14 residues.

The chain carries TRBV20-1 and TRBJ1-1; D remains unclear. This CDR3 contains 9 residues. Germline V gene sequence: CDR1 DFQATT, CDR2 SNEGSKA (reference sequence). The CDR3 loop is CRINTEAFF. The CDR3 DNA reads TGCAGGATAAACACTGAAGCTTTCTTT.

This clonotype turned up a few times. The chain has TRBV21-1 and TRBJ2-7. TRBV21-1 is a known pseudogene. There are 11 residues in the CDR3. The CDR3 sequence: CASPQPDEQYF. The CDR3 coding sequence is TGTGCCAGCCCACAGCCGGACGAGCAGTACTTC.

The chain couples TRBV20-1 to TRBJ1-2; D gene ambiguous. The CDR3 extends over 12 amino acids. Trimming stripped 2 bases from V and 2 bases from J, with 6 bases between. Germline values: CDR1 DFQATT, CDR2 SNEGSKA (reference sequence). The CDR3 sequence is CSARSENYGYTF. The CDR3 DNA sequence: TGCAGTGCTAGATCAGAAAACTATGGCTACACCTTC.

The V and J genes are TRBV11-2 and TRBJ2-3; 9 bases align to TRBD2. In germline, CDR1 is SGHAT, CDR2 FQNNGV. The CDR3 loop spans 16 amino acids. With V trimmed by 7 bases and J by 2 bases, 10 bases remained unmatched. The CDR3 nucleotides read TGTGCCAGCAAATGGCTAGCGGGATCTCACACAGATACGCAGTATTTT. It specifies CASKWLAGSHTDTQYF.

The rearrangement uses TRBV20-1 and TRBJ1-1; D is unclear. Deletions cut 1 base from V and 6 bases from J, with 12 bases between. The length of the CDR3 is 13 residues. Germline V gene data show CDR1 as DFQATT and CDR2 as SNEGSKA (reference sequence). The CDR3 bases are TGCAGTGCTAGAGGATTGAGATACGCTGAAGCTTTCTTT. Its translation is CSARGLRYAEAFF.